The 19 T cell receptor beta chains presented below share a single source sample, sequenced in a study of T cells in Graves' hyperthyroidism and ophthalmopathy. RNA transcripts were the template for amplifying TCR beta CDR3 regions. Using the HTBI primer set, a first-round RT-PCR was run on the TCR CDR3. One entry per CDR3 protein, called by TCRdb with MiXCR from the multiplex PCR reads. The sample lists about 570,000 distinct CDR3 sequences, approximately 15% occurring once. The sample comprised blood. These receptors were collected from a woman in her 40s with Graves' hyperthyroidism.

This clonotype was seen repeatedly, ten times or more. V gene TRBV20-1 combines with J gene TRBJ2-1; D uncertain. The germline V gene has CDR1 DFQATT and CDR2 SNEGSKA (reference sequence). The CDR3 is 11 amino acids. CDR3 sequence reads: CRARRNNEQFF. The CDR3 bases are TGCAGGGCCCGGCGTAACAATGAGCAGTTCTTC.

This clonotype was observed at least ten times. The chain couples TRBV5-1 to TRBJ1-4, with D perhaps matching TRBD1 (5 bases). Trimming stripped 0 bases from V and 5 bases from J, with 11 bases between. This CDR3 is built from 15 residues. Germline values: CDR1 SGHRS, CDR2 YFSETQ. The chain's CDR3 is CASSLEGRRNEKLFF. CDR3 DNA sequence: TGCGCCAGCAGCTTGGAGGGGAGGCGAAATGAAAAACTGTTTTTT.

V and J are TRBV3-1 and TRBJ2-3, with a tentative D call TRBD2 (5 bases). Germline V gives CDR1 LGHDT, CDR2 YNNKEL (reference sequence). CDR3 length: 16 residues. The ends were cut back, 2 bases at V and 4 bases at J, with 16 bases in the middle. The CDR3, as DNA: TGTGCCAGCAGCCAATGGTCAACGGGATTTGCAGATACGCAGTATTTT. Residues: CASSQWSTGFADTQYF.

The V and J genes are TRBV3-1 and TRBJ2-7; maybe TRBD1 (6 bases). The V gene lost 6 bases and the J gene lost 2 bases, with 14 bases spanning the gap. Germline CDR1 is LGHDT and CDR2 is YNNKEL (reference sequence). The CDR3 is made up of 14 amino acids. This chain's CDR3 is CASRPHEGAYEQYF. The CDR3 DNA follows: TGTGCCAGCAGACCCCACGAGGGGGCCTACGAGCAGTACTTC.

The genes are TRBV20-1 and TRBJ2-5; 13 nucleotides line up with TRBD2. Germline loops: CDR1 DFQATT, CDR2 SNEGSKA (reference sequence). The CDR3 sequence is 13 residues long. V lost 7 bases and J lost 5; bases outside the gene matches: 4. CDR3 nucleotides: TGCAGTGTAACGGGACTAGCGGGGGAGACCCAGTACTTC. Its protein product is CSVTGLAGETQYF.

CDR3 in amino acids: CASSQQQGANYGYTF. The CDR3 nucleotides are TGTGCCAGCAGCCAACAACAGGGGGCGAACTATGGCTACACCTTC. V and J are TRBV3-1 and TRBJ1-2; 9 bases agree with TRBD1. The CDR3 totals 15 residues. The V and J ends lost 2 bases and 2 bases, in that order; junction bases with no gene match: 3. Germline CDR1 and CDR2: LGHDT and YNNKEL (reference sequence).

This clonotype occurred many times. The chain is built from TRBV12-3 or TRBV12-4 and TRBJ2-7; 11 bases are shared with TRBD2. Trimming at V came to 6 bases and at J to 1 base, leaving 5 bases not matched to a gene. The CDR3 has 15 residues. CDR3 in amino acids: CASSLTSGRSYEQYF. CDR3 DNA sequence: TGTGCCAGCAGCCTAACTAGCGGGAGATCCTACGAGCAGTACTTC.

The V gene is TRBV20-1, the J gene TRBJ2-1, with no clear D. CDR1 is DFQATT, CDR2 SNEGSKA, per germline (reference sequence). The CDR3 is 10 amino acids. The ends were cut back, 5 bases at V and 8 bases at J, with 7 bases in the middle. The CDR3 DNA follows: TGCAGTGCTTGGTGGGATGAGCAGTTCTTC. Protein: CSAWWDEQFF.

This chain uses TRBV5-4 with TRBJ2-7; 15 nucleotides match TRBD2. CDR3 length: 17 amino acids. From germline, CDR1 is SGHNT and CDR2 YYREEE (reference sequence). With 4 bases clipped from V and 2 bases from J, the junction kept 7 bases outside the gene matches. The CDR3 is CASSGGLAGGYPYEQYF. CDR3 nucleotides: TGTGCCAGCAGCGGGGGACTAGCGGGAGGTTACCCCTACGAGCAGTACTTC.

Details on this clonotype: A much larger clone is a single base away; this may be a read error. V usage is TRBV27 and J usage is TRBJ2-3, with 7 nucleotides matching TRBD2. V lost 2 bases, J lost 6 bases, and 8 bases stayed unmatched. The CDR3 covers 15 residues. Germline V gene lookup returns CDR1 MNHEY and CDR2 SMNVEV (reference sequence). CDR3 protein: CASSLPWAGADTQYF. In DNA form, the CDR3 reads TGTGCCAGCAGTTTACCGTGGGCGGGAGCTGATACGCAGTATTTT.

In its sample, this clonotype was seen many times. The V gene is TRBV3-1, the J gene TRBJ2-3, with D maybe TRBD1 (5 bases). V was pared by 1 base and J by 2 bases, with 13 bases between. The germline V gene encodes CDR1 LGHDT and CDR2 YNNKEL (reference sequence). The CDR3 totals 16 residues. The CDR3 nucleotides are TGTGCCAGCAGCCAAGGGGGCTGGGCCCCCACAGATACGCAGTATTTT. Translating it yields CASSQGGWAPTDTQYF.

This clonotype was observed a handful of times. The chain links TRBV19 to TRBJ1-1; a weak D match, TRBD1 (6 bases). V lost 6 bases to trimming and J lost 0 bases, with 11 bases between them. This CDR3 is built from 14 residues. Germline loops: CDR1 LNHDA, CDR2 SQIVND (reference sequence). The CDR3 DNA follows: TGTGCCAGTAGGGGGGGGGGCCTGAACACTGAAGCTTTCTTT. It yields the protein CASRGGGLNTEAFF.

This clonotype showed up just a few times. The V and J genes are TRBV6-1 and TRBJ1-5; D gene unclear. The germline gives CDR1 MNHNS, CDR2 SASEGT. CDR3 length equals 14 residues. The germline V and J ends were trimmed by 6 bases and 2 bases, with 11 bases remaining between them. The CDR3 DNA reads TGTGCCAGCAGGAGGAGTAACGGCAATCAGCCCCAGCATTTT. Translated, it gives CASRRSNGNQPQHF.

Ten or more counts support this clonotype. The chain couples TRBV3-1 to TRBJ1-1; 7 nucleotides match TRBD1. The germline CDR1 and CDR2 sequences are LGHDT and YNNKEL (reference sequence). V shed 1 base and J 1 base; nucleotides not matched to a gene: 6. CDR3 length: 16 residues. Here the CDR3 DNA reads TGTGCCAGCAGCCAAGCCCTATGGACAGGGAACACTGAAGCTTTCTTT. This sequence encodes CASSQALWTGNTEAFF. Variable domain in full (rest from reference TRBV3-1 and TRBJ1-1): DTAVSQTPKYLVTQMGNDKSIKCEQNLGHDTMYWYKQDSKKFLKIMFSYNNKELIINETVPNRFSPKSPDKAHLNLHINSLELGDSAVYFCASSQALWTGNTEAFFGQGTRLTVV.

Of note for this clonotype: A read error is likely, as this CDR3 ends without the conserved phenylalanine or tryptophan. V and J are TRBV7-9 and TRBJ2-6; D is undetermined. Trimming removed 3 bases from V and 0 bases from J, with 9 bases in between. The V gene's germline CDR1 is SEHNR and CDR2 FQNEAQ (reference sequence). There are 16 residues in the CDR3. Written as DNA, the CDR3 is TGTGCCAGCAGCTTTATAGGGAACTCTGGGGCCAACGTCCTGACTTTA. It translates to CASSFIGNSGANVLTL.

The rearrangement uses TRBV19 and TRBJ1-2; 8 positions agree with TRBD1. The CDR3 contains 14 residues. V shed 3 bases and J 6 bases; nucleotides not matched to a gene: 6. Germline values: CDR1 LNHDA, CDR2 SQIVND (reference sequence). The CDR3 protein is CASSIGQGLDGYTF. The CDR3 DNA is TGTGCCAGTAGTATCGGACAGGGTTTGGATGGCTACACCTTC.

Turning to this clonotype: This sequence may be a read error, since a much larger clone differs from it by one base. The rearrangement joins TRBV7-3 to TRBJ2-1, with 10 positions matching TRBD2. The germline CDR1 and CDR2 sequences are SGHTA and FQGTGA. This CDR3 has 16 residues. CDR3 sequence reads: CTSSSSGTSVYNEQFF. DNA of the CDR3: TGTACCAGCAGCTCCAGCGGGACTAGCGTTTACAATGAGCAGTTCTTC.

This clonotype was counted ten times or more. The gene calls are TRBV18 and TRBJ2-7; D is undetermined. The germline V and J ends were trimmed by 4 bases and 0 bases, with 10 bases remaining between them. CDR1 KGHSH and CDR2 LQKENI come from the germline V gene. The CDR3 has 14 residues. DNA for the CDR3: TGTGCCAGCTCACTGGACCGCAACTCCTACGAGCAGTACTTC. It is translated as CASSLDRNSYEQYF. The whole variable domain, filled in from reference TRBV18 and TRBJ2-7, reads NAGVMQNPRHLVRRRGQEARLRCSPMKGHSHVYWYRQLPEEGLKFMVYLQKENIIDESGMPKERFSAEFPKEGPSILRIQQVVRGDSAAYFCASSLDRNSYEQYFGPGTRLTVT.

This clonotype was seen ten or more times. This chain connects TRBV3-1 to TRBJ2-3, with D possibly being TRBD1 or TRBD2 (5 bases each). The CDR3 covers 15 residues. Germline V gene lookup returns CDR1 LGHDT and CDR2 YNNKEL (reference sequence). Trimming removed 2 bases at V and 3 bases at J, with 12 bases between. The CDR3 loop reads CASSQSGPTTDTQYF. The CDR3 DNA reads as TGTGCCAGCAGCCAATCGGGACCCACTACAGATACGCAGTATTTT.